Following are 14 T cell receptor beta chains from one sample sequenced in a study of T cells in Graves' hyperthyroidism and ophthalmopathy. The TCR beta CDR3 regions underwent amplification using RNA transcripts as the source. A set of HTBI primers served as the primers for a first-round RT-PCR of the TCR CDR3. TCRdb processed the multiplex PCR reads anew with MiXCR; each CDR3 protein has one entry. Among hundreds of thousands of distinct CDR3 sequences listed, 35% to 40% were seen once. The source material was blood. These receptors were obtained from a young man with Graves' hyperthyroidism.

The chain carries TRBV7-9 and TRBJ2-7; D gene uncertain. V was clipped by 5 bases and J by 6 bases, with 8 bases between them. There are 11 residues in the CDR3. Germline V lookup: CDR1 SEHNR, CDR2 FQNEAQ (reference sequence). The DNA of the CDR3 is TGTGCCAGCAGCGAGGACGCCGAGCAGTACTTC. Translation: CASSEDAEQYF.

This clonotype was picked up a small number of times. The gene calls are TRBV28 and TRBJ2-7, with D perhaps TRBD2 (6 bases). Germline values: CDR1 MDHEN, CDR2 SYDVKM. Trimming shortened V by 2 bases and J by 3 bases, and 17 bases separated the two germline ends. The CDR3 is made up of 16 amino acids. CDR3 bases: TGTGCCAGCAGTTTACCGATGGGCGGGGAGTACTACGAGCAGTACTTC. Translated: CASSLPMGGEYYEQYF.

The chain employs TRBV29-1 and TRBJ1-1, with D tentatively TRBD1 (5 bases). Deletions cut 8 bases from V and 0 bases from J, with 13 bases between. Germline V gene lookup returns CDR1 SQVTM and CDR2 ANQGSEA. This CDR3 contains 13 residues. This chain's CDR3 is CSRTDRLNTEAFF. The CDR3 DNA is TGCAGCAGGACCGACAGACTGAACACTGAAGCTTTCTTT.

The table lists this clonotype with many counts. The genes are TRBV9 and TRBJ1-2, with unresolved D. This CDR3 is 13 amino acids long. Germline CDR1 reads SGDLS; CDR2 reads YYNGEE. V was trimmed by 2 bases and J by 5 bases, leaving 10 bases between them. CDR3 in amino acids: CASSVGSLYGYTF. CDR3 sequence (DNA): TGTGCCAGCAGCGTTGGCAGTTTGTATGGCTACACCTTC. Drawing the rest from reference TRBV9 and TRBJ1-2, the complete variable domain is DSGVTQTPKHLITATGQRVTLRCSPRSGDLSVYWYQQSLDQGLQFLIQYYNGEERAKGNILERFSAQQFPDLHSELNLSSLELGDSALYFCASSVGSLYGYTFGSGTRLTVV.

A few counts support this clonotype. This chain connects TRBV20-1 to TRBJ2-5; D might be TRBD2 (5 bases). Germline values: CDR1 DFQATT, CDR2 SNEGSKA (reference sequence). V gave up 6 bases and J gave up 4 bases, with 18 bases separating them. This CDR3 is built from 14 residues. CDR3 amino acids: CSAPGVGIGETQYF. The CDR3 DNA sequence: TGCAGTGCCCCCGGGGTGGGCATTGGAGAGACCCAGTACTTC.

This clonotype came up a few times. The CDR3 loop reads CASGRGVNQPQHF. The CDR3 DNA follows: TGTGCCAGCGGCCGAGGGGTGAATCAGCCCCAGCATTTT. The chain has TRBV6-5 and TRBJ1-5; tentative D call: TRBD1 (5 bases). V was shortened by 8 bases and J by 4 bases, with 12 bases between the two germline ends. The CDR3 loop spans 13 amino acids. CDR1 MNHEY and CDR2 SVGAGI come from the germline V gene.

This clonotype came up a few times. This sequence joins TRBV12-3 or TRBV12-4 and TRBJ2-7; unclear D gene. The CDR3 sequence is 14 residues long. V was pared by 4 bases and J by 2 bases, with 12 bases between. This CDR3 is CASSSPTDPYEQYF. For the CDR3, the DNA is TGTGCCAGCAGTTCGCCGACGGACCCCTACGAGCAGTACTTC.

This clonotype was seen at least ten times. The V and J genes are TRBV7-8 and TRBJ2-7, with TRBD1 matching over 7 bases. CDR3 size: 16 residues. Trimming at V came to 4 bases and at J to 3 bases, leaving 12 bases not matched to a gene. Germline-derived CDR1 and CDR2 are SGHVS and FQNEAQ. The CDR3 loop reads CASSSFPGQTFYEQYF. The CDR3 nucleotides are TGTGCCAGCAGCTCCTTTCCGGGACAGACCTTCTACGAGCAGTACTTC.

The chain joins TRBV6-5 to TRBJ2-7, with 13 bases that match TRBD2. The CDR3 runs to 16 residues. Per germline, CDR1 MNHEY and CDR2 SVGAGI. J gave up 2 bases and V 6 bases, and 7 bases lay outside the gene matches. DNA for the CDR3: TGTGCCAGCAGAGCTGTCGGGACTAGCGGGGCCTACGAGCAGTACTTC. It is translated as CASRAVGTSGAYEQYF.

This clonotype was seen a few times. The V call is TRBV19, the J call TRBJ1-1; perhaps TRBD1 as D (5 bases). The germline V gene has CDR1 LNHDA and CDR2 SQIVND (reference sequence). V dropped 5 bases and J dropped 1 base, with 14 bases sitting between them. The CDR3 has 15 residues. As DNA, the CDR3 is TGTGCCAGTAGTGAACCGACAGCTCGGAACACTGAAGCTTTCTTT. This codes for CASSEPTARNTEAFF.

The chain has TRBV20-1 and TRBJ2-7; TRBD2 might be the D (7 bases). This CDR3 has 15 amino acids. Germline V gives CDR1 DFQATT, CDR2 SNEGSKA (reference sequence). V was cut by 4 bases and J by 2 bases, with 18 bases left in between. The CDR3, as DNA: TGCAGTGCTACCGACGCCGGGGGGCCCCCCTACGAGCAGTACTTC. It yields the protein CSATDAGGPPYEQYF.

This clonotype has at least ten counts. The genes are TRBV25-1 and TRBJ2-2; no clear D gene. With 5 bases removed from V and 0 bases from J, the gap between germline ends came to 4 bases. This CDR3 is built from 13 residues. The germline V gene encodes CDR1 MGHDK and CDR2 SYGVNS. The CDR3 nucleotides read TGTGCCAGCAGTCACTCGAACACCGGGGAGCTGTTTTTT. Its translation is CASSHSNTGELFF. Full variable domain (missing parts from reference TRBV25-1 and TRBJ2-2): EADIYQTPRYLVIGTGKKITLECSQTMGHDKMYWYQQDPGMELHLIHYSYGVNSTEKGDLSSESTVSRIRTEHFPLTLESARPSHTSQYLCASSHSNTGELFFGEGSRLTVL.

There are a few counts of this clonotype. A much larger clone differs by one base, so this may be a read error. The chain recombines TRBV2 with TRBJ2-2, with D possibly being TRBD1 or TRBD2 (5 bases each). Trimming took 3 bases from V and 7 from J, leaving 6 bases between them. The CDR3 sequence is 12 residues long. The germline gives CDR1 SNHLY, CDR2 FYNNEI. CDR3 nucleotides: TGTGCCAGCAGTGAGGGGGACGGGGAGCTGTTTTTT. Its protein product is CASSEGDGELFF.

The sample holds many counts of this clonotype. The J gene is TRBJ1-5, the V gene TRBV7-2, with TRBD1 as a possible D gene (6 bases). V lost 3 bases to trimming and J lost 11 bases, with 14 bases between them. The germline CDR1 and CDR2 sequences are SGHTA and FQGNSA. The CDR3 spans 13 residues. The CDR3 loop reads CASSFTGTGTQHF. CDR3 in DNA: TGTGCCAGCAGCTTCACAGGGACTGGGACCCAGCATTTT.